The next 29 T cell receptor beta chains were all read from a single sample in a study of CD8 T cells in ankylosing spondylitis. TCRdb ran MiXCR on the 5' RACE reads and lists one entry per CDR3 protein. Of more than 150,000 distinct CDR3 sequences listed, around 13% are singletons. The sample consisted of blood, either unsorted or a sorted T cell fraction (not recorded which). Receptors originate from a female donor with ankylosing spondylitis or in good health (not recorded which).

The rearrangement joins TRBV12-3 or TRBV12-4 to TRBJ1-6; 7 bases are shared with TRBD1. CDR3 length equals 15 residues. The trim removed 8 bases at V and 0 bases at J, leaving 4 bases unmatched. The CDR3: CASQGVSSYNSPLHF. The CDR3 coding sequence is TGTGCCAGCCAGGGGGTGAGCTCCTATAATTCACCCCTCCACTTT.

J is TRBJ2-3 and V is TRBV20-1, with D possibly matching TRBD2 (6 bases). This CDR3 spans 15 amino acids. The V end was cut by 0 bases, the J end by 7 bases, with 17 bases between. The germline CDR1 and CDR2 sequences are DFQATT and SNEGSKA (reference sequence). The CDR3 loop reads CSARESGTPTHTQYF. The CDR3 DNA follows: TGCAGTGCTAGAGAATCCGGGACTCCCACCCATACGCAGTATTTT.

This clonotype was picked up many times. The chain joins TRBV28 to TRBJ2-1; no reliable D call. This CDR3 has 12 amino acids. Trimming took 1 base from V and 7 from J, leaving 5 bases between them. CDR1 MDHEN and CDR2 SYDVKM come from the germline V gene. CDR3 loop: CASSLYLNEQFF. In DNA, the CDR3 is TGTGCCAGCAGTTTATACCTGAATGAGCAGTTCTTC.

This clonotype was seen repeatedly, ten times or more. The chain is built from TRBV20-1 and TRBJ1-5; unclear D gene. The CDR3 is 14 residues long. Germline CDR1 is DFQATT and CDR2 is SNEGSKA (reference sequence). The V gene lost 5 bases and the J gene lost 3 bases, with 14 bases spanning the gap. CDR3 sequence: CSASRGSDNQPQHF. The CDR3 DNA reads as TGCAGTGCTTCCCGCGGGTCAGACAATCAGCCCCAGCATTTT.

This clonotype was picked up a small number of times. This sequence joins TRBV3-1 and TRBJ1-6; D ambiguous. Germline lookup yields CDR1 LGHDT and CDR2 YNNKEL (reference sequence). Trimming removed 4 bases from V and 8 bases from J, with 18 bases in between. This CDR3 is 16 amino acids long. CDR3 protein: CASSLSSAGGDSPLHF. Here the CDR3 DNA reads TGTGCCAGCAGCCTAAGTTCAGCAGGCGGGGATTCACCCCTCCACTTT.

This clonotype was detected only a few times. The CDR3 reads CASSESWLAGDEQYF. The DNA of the CDR3 is TGTGCCAGCTCAGAGAGTTGGCTAGCGGGAGACGAGCAGTACTTC. The genes are TRBV18 and TRBJ2-7; TRBD2 matches 10 bases. The germline CDR1 and CDR2 sequences are KGHSH and LQKENI. After removal of 5 bases from V and 5 bases from J, the junction contained 9 bases not matched to a gene. This CDR3 spans 15 amino acids.

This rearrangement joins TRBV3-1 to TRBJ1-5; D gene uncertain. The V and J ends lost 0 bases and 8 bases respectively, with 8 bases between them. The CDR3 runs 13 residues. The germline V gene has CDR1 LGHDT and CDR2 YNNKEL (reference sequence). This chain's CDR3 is CASSQDMSEPQHF. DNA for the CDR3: TGTGCCAGCAGCCAAGATATGAGCGAGCCCCAGCATTTT.

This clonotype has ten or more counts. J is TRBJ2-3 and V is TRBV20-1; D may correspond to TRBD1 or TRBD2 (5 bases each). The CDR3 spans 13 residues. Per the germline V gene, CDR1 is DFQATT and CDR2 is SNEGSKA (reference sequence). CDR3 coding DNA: TGCAGCGCCCCGGGGCTAGCCGCAGATACGCAGTATTTT. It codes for CSAPGLAADTQYF.

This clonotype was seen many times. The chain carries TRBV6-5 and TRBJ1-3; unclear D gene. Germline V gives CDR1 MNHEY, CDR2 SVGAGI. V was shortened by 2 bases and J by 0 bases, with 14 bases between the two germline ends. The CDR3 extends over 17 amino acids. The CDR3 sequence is CASSYTVFPFSGNTIYF. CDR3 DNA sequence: TGTGCCAGCAGTTACACTGTGTTTCCGTTCTCTGGAAACACCATATATTTT.

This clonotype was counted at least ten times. In DNA form, the CDR3 reads TGCGCCAGCAGCTTGTCACAGGCCTACGAGCAGTACTTC. It yields the protein CASSLSQAYEQYF. The J gene is TRBJ2-7, the V gene TRBV5-1, with D possibly TRBD1 on 5 matching bases. CDR3 length: 13 amino acids. Germline lookup yields CDR1 SGHRS and CDR2 YFSETQ. Trimming left V 1 base short and J 2 bases short, with 7 bases between.

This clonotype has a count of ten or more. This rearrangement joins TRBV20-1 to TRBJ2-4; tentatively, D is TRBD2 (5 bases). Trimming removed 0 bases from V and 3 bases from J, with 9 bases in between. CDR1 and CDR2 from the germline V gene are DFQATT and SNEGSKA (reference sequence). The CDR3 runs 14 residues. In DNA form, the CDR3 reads TGCAGTGCTAGAGATTTTGGAGGCAAAAACATTCAGTACTTC. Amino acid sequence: CSARDFGGKNIQYF.

The CDR3 sequence: CASSVRPGGINEQFF. In DNA form, the CDR3 reads TGTGCCAGCAGCGTGAGGCCGGGAGGCATCAATGAGCAGTTCTTC. This sequence joins TRBV14 and TRBJ2-1; 7 nucleotides agree with TRBD2. The length of the CDR3 is 15 residues. Germline CDR1 is SGHDN and CDR2 is FVKESK. V trimming: 5 bases; J trimming: 6 bases; junction bases outside the gene matches: 10.

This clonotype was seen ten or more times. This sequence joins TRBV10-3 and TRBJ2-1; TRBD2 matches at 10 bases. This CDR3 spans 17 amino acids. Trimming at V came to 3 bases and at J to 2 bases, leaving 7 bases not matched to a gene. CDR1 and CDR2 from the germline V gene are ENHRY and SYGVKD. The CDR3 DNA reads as TGTGCCATCAGTGAAATCCTAGCGGGGGCTCCCTACAATGAGCAGTTCTTC. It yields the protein CAISEILAGAPYNEQFF.

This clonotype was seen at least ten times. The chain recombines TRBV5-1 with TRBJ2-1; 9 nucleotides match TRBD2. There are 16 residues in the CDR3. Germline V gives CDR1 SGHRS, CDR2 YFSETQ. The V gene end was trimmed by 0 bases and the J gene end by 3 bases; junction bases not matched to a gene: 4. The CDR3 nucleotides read TGCGCCAGCAGCTTGGCTAGCGGGGCCATCTACAATGAGCAGTTCTTC. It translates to CASSLASGAIYNEQFF. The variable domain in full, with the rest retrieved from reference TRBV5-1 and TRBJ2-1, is KAGVTQTPRYLIKTRGQQVTLSCSPISGHRSVSWYQQTPGQGLQFLFEYFSETQRNKGNFPGRFSGRQFSNSRSEMNVSTLELGDSALYLCASSLASGAIYNEQFFGPGTRLTVL.

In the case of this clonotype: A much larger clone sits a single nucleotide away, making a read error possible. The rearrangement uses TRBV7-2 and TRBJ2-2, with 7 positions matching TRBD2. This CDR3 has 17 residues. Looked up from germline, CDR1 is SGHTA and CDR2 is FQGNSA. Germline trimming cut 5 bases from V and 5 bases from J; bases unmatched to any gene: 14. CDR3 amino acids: CASSRTQVGGDTGELFF. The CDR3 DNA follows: TGTGCCAGCAGCAGGACACAAGTGGGAGGGGATACCGGGGAGCTGTTTTTT.

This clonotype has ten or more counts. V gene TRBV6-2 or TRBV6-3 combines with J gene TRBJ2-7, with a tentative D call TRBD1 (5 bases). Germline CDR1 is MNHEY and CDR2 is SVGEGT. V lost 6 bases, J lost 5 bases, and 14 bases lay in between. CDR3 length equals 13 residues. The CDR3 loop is CASSQTDNNEQYF. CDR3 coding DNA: TGTGCCAGCAGCCAAACGGACAATAACGAGCAGTACTTC.

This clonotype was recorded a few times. The CDR3 bases are TGTGCCAGCAGCCAAGACCCTAGGACAGGGTATTTCGCTGGGGCCAACGTCCTGACTTTC. Protein sequence: CASSQDPRTGYFAGANVLTF. The chain uses TRBV14 and TRBJ2-6, with TRBD1 matching over 8 bases. The CDR3 has 20 residues. Germline V CDR1 and CDR2: SGHDN, FVKESK. Germline trimming cut 0 bases from V and 2 bases from J; bases unmatched to any gene: 12. The full variable domain, its missing parts supplied by reference TRBV14 and TRBJ2-6, is EAGVTQFPSHSVIEKGQTVTLRCDPISGHDNLYWYRRVMGKEIKFLLHFVKESKQDESGMPNNRFLAERTGGTYSTLKVQPAELEDSGVYFCASSQDPRTGYFAGANVLTFGAGSRLTVL.

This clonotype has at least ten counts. The CDR3 protein is CATNEAGANYGYTF. The CDR3 region has the DNA TGTGCCACCAACGAGGCGGGAGCTAACTATGGCTACACCTTC. The chain carries TRBV10-3 and TRBJ1-2; D is unresolved. Deletions cut 10 bases from V and 0 bases from J, with 15 bases between. Germline assignment: CDR1 ENHRY and CDR2 SYGVKD. The CDR3 totals 14 residues.

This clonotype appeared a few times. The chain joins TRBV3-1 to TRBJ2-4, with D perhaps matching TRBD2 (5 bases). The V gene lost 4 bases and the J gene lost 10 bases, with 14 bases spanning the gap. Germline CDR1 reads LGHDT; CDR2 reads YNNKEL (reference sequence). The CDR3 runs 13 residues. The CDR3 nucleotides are TGTGCCAGCAGCCCCGGGGAACGGCAAATTCAGTACTTC. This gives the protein CASSPGERQIQYF.

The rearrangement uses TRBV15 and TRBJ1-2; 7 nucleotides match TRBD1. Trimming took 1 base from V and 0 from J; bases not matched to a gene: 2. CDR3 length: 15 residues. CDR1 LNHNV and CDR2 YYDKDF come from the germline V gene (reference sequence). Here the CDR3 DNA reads TGTGCCACCAGCAGAGCCGGGACAGCTAACTATGGCTACACCTTC. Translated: CATSRAGTANYGYTF.

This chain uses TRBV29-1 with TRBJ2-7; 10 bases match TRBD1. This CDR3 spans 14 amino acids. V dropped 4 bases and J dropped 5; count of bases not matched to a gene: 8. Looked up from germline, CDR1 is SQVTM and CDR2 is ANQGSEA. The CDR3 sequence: CSVAFGTGVNEQYF. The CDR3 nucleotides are TGCAGCGTTGCGTTCGGGACAGGGGTCAACGAGCAGTACTTC.

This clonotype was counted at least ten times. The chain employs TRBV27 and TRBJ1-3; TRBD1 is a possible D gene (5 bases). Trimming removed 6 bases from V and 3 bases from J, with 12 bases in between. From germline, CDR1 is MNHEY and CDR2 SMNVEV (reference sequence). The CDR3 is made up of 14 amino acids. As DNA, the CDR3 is TGTGCCAGCAGCCCGGGGGGGGGTGGAAACACCATATATTTT. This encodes CASSPGGGGNTIYF.

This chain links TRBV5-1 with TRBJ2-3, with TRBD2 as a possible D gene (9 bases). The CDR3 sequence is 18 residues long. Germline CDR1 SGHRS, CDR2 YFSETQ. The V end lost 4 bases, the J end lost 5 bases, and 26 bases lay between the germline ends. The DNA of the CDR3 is TGCGCCAGCAGCCGACAGGGGAGGATAGCGGGAGAGAGAGATACGCAGTATTTT. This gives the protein CASSRQGRIAGERDTQYF.

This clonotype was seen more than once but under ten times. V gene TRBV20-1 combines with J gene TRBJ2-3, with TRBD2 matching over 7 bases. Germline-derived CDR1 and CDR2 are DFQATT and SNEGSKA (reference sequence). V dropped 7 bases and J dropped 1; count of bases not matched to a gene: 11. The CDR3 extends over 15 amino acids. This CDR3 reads CSVNPRAGRTDTQYF. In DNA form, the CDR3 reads TGCAGTGTCAATCCCCGAGCGGGGCGCACAGATACGCAGTATTTT.

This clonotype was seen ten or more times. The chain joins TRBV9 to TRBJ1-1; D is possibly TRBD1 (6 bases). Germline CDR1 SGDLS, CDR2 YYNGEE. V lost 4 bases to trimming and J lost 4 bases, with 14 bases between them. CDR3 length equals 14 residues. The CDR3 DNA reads TGTGCCAGCAGCAGGGACACCTGGAGCACTGAAGCTTTCTTT. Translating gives CASSRDTWSTEAFF.

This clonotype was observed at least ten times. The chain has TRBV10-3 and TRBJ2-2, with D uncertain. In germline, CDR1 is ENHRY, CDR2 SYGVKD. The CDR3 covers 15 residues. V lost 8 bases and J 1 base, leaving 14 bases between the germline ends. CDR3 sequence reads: CAILVKGGNTGELFF. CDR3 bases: TGTGCCATCTTGGTGAAGGGCGGGAACACCGGGGAGCTGTTTTTT.

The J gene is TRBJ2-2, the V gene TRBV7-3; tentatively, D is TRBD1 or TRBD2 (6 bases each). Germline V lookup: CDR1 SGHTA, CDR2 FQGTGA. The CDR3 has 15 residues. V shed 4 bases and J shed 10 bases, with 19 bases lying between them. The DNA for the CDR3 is TGTGCCAGCAGCTGGAATGGGGACACGGGGGAGGAGCTGTTTTTT. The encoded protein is CASSWNGDTGEELFF.

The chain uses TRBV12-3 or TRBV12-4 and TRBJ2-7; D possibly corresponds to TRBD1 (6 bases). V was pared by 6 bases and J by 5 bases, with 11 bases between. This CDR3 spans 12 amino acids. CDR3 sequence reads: CASRSQGNEQYF. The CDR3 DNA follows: TGTGCCAGCAGGTCACAGGGTAACGAGCAGTACTTC.

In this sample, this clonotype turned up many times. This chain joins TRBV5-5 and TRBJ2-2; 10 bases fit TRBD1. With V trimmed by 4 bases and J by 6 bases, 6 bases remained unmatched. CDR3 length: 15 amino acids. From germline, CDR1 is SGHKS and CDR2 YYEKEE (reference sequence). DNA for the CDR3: TGTGCCAGCAGCCCAACCGGGACAGGGGCCGGGGAGCTGTTTTTT. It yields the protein CASSPTGTGAGELFF.